This TCR beta chain derives from a study of T cells in Graves' hyperthyroidism and ophthalmopathy (dated by TCRdb to the late 2010s). Some background on the complete study: Peripheral blood samples were taken at the time of initial diagnosis, prior to any treatment. TCR V-J signatures able to tell the groups apart were searched for in a discovery cohort of around 95 patients, of whom over 40 had Graves' ophthalmopathy and around 56 had stable Graves' hyperthyroidism. An independent validation cohort of 18 to 20 hyperthyroidism patients and roughly 16 patients who later progressed to ophthalmopathy tested prospective prediction of ophthalmopathy. The 85 to 100 discovery patients were randomly split 7:3 into training and test sets. The study also compared thyroid tissue and blood T-cell repertoires from several Graves' hyperthyroidism patients. After blood sampling, hyperthyroidism patients were treated with methimazole at a starting dose of 30 mg daily, and ophthalmopathy patients were treated with high-dose intravenous methylprednisolone. The paper reports TCR Vbeta CDR3 sequencing of about 140 peripheral blood samples: around 41 ophthalmopathy, roughly 74 hyperthyroidism and around 17 progressor patients.

In regard to this clonotype: Its specific antigen is unknown. Per-base quality was not reported, and no clone a single base away is much larger than it.

Amplification of TCR beta CDR3 regions was carried out from RNA transcripts. A first-round RT-PCR of the TCR CDR3 used the HTBI primer set with the Qiagen OneStep RT-PCR kit. Libraries were constructed in a second round of multiplex PCR, after which size selection and purification were performed. Paired-end sequencing of the libraries was performed with 100 bp reads on an Illumina HiSeq2000. The authors' analysis ran thus. SOAPnuke was used to process the raw data, with reads discarded if the reads contained adapters or uncalled bases, had a mean Phred below 15, or lacked an exact constant-primer or identifier match. COPE v1.2.5 was used to merge high-quality paired reads, and clonotypes were defined as unique nucleotide sequences. Clonotypes were aligned to IMGT TRBV, TRBD and TRBJ reference segments using MiTCR v1.1. Only V-J combinations with frequency above 0.0001, covering 99% to 99.2% of repertoires, were analysed. The TCS score was defined as the ratio of F50 (clonal expansion) to E x V (chaos), calculated using BLOSUM62-based TCRdist between CDR3 peptides within each V-J. Welch's t-statistics and random forest reduced 514 V-J features to 10 to 15, which were used in a naive Bayes classifier (R e1071). TCRdb reworked the public reads: Q25 trimming with fastp, MiXCR clone assembly, productive beta chains retained. Each entry merges the rows of one CDR3 protein and shows their most common DNA and genes. The V and J calls were not made by the authors but by TCRdb's processing. This sample has around 300,000 distinct CDR3 sequences in its table, and about 15% of those were observed once. The top ten hold roughly 24% of the sample.

Graves' hyperthyroidism was defined as stable when no progression to ophthalmopathy occurred over 18 months of follow-up. Hyperthyroidism patients were newly diagnosed, had a disease duration of under 2 months, and were aged 18 to 65 years. Any patient with an uncontrolled infection, another autoimmune disease, pregnancy or lactation was excluded. Diagnoses were established on the basis of clinical symptoms, serum thyroxine and TRAb, thyroid ultrasound, and orbital computed tomography. PBMCs were separated from roughly 9.6 ml of fresh peripheral blood using Ficoll-Paque density gradient centrifugation. Total RNA was extracted with Trizol reagent, and quality was checked on an Agilent 2100 Bioanalyzer. Study-level results and caveats: Sample size was not statistically predetermined, and blinding of investigators to group allocation was not performed. A model built on a 13 V-J signature distinguished ophthalmopathy from stable hyperthyroidism, reaching over 85% sensitivity and around 82% specificity in cross-validation and 80%/75% in testing. Most expanded thyroid clonotypes (frequency above 0.001) were also detected in blood, suggesting blood repertoires may reflect thyroid immune responses. In validation, the model predicted progression to ophthalmopathy a median of around six months before onset, with roughly 70% sensitivity and roughly 77% specificity.

The sequence came from a woman in her twenties or thirties with Graves' hyperthyroidism. Sequenced input: blood.

The nucleotides read TGTGCCAGCAGTTTAGTGGGTGGCAAAAACATTCAGTACTTC. Its amino acids are CASSLVGGKNIQYF. In this chain, TRBV28 is recombined with TRBJ2-4; the D gene remains uncertain. CDR1 MDHEN and CDR2 SYDVKM are derived from the germline V gene. Taken from cysteine to phenylalanine, the CDR3 has 14 residues. Kept here is only the CDR3 DNA, which spans 42 bases and is read in frame from base 1. V was cut back by 2 bases and J by 3 bases, leaving a gap of 8 bases between them.